The sequence of this TCR beta chain was determined in a study of identical twins. General study results and limits: Fewer insertions marked abundant cord blood beta clonotypes; young adult naive trended weakly, memory not at all. An excess of low generation probability was shown by twin-shared out-of-frame alpha sequences.

One entry per CDR3 protein, called by TCRdb with MiXCR from the 5' RACE reads. The data show under 450,000 distinct CDR3 sequences, around a sixth seen once. This clonotype was seen more than once but under ten times. Its antigen is currently unknown. This receptor was obtained from a man aged 50 or older in good health. Specimen: naive T cells sorted from blood.

CDR3 DNA sequence: TGTGCCAGCAGCACTTCGGGACTAGCGGGATACGAGCAGTACTTC. Its translation: CASSTSGLAGYEQYF. J is TRBJ2-7 and V is TRBV7-2, with 13 positions matching TRBD2. The CDR3 has 15 residues. J was trimmed by 4 bases and V by 5 bases; bases with no gene match: 5. The germline CDR1 and CDR2 sequences are SGHTA and FQGNSA.